Each of the 13 T cell receptor beta chains below was sequenced from the same sample in a study of beta chain features in type 1 diabetes. These TCRs are of unknown antigen specificity. Expressed TCRB transcripts were sequenced, since all the RNA that had been isolated was reverse transcribed. The repertoire was sequenced with immunoSEQ multiplex PCR; TCRdb's copy has only in-frame clones and lacks some. This table has some 290,000 clones, 24% appearing once. Study-wide results and caveats: All four CD4+ subsets from Type 1 diabetes patients carried moderately but significantly shorter TCRB CDR3s.

The sample taken for sequencing was naive CD4+ T cells from blood. Receptors were obtained from a woman in her 30s with type 1 diabetes.

The J gene is TRBJ2-1, the V gene TRBV18; 7 bases match TRBD2. The CDR3 spans 14 residues. V shed 4 bases, J shed 9 bases, and the junction held 9 bases outside the gene matches. The germline gives CDR1 KGHSH, CDR2 LQKENI. CDR3: CASSRREQTGEQFF. CDR3 sequence (DNA): TGTGCCAGCTCACGGCGGGAGCAGACGGGTGAGCAGTTCTTC.

This clone occurred a few times. V is TRBV2 and J is TRBJ1-1; D gene ambiguous. Per germline, CDR1 SNHLY and CDR2 FYNNEI. The CDR3 is 14 residues long. V was cut by 4 bases and J by 1 base, with 10 bases left in between. CDR3 sequence: CASSVEGRNTEAFF. Written as DNA, the CDR3 is TGTGCCAGCAGTGTTGAGGGAAGGAACACTGAAGCTTTCTTT.

This chain links TRBV30 with TRBJ2-7; 7 bases are shared with TRBD1. The germline gives CDR1 GTSNPN, CDR2 SVGIG (reference sequence). There are 12 residues in the CDR3. J lost 1 base, V lost 4 bases, and 1 base had no gene match. The CDR3 sequence: CAWTGQSYEQYF. CDR3 nucleotide sequence: TGTGCCTGGACGGGACAGTCCTACGAGCAGTACTTC.

This sequence joins TRBV14 and TRBJ1-1; D unclear. Germline CDR1 SGHDN, CDR2 FVKESK. The germline V and J ends were trimmed by 4 bases and 7 bases, with 13 bases remaining between them. This CDR3 region has 13 residues. The CDR3 is CASSLQTRGEAFF. The DNA of the CDR3 is TGTGCCAGCAGCCTCCAGACACGGGGTGAAGCTTTCTTT.

Of note for this clone: The sample contains more than one DNA sequence encoding this CDR3. V and J are TRBV29-1 and TRBJ1-1, with 7 bases lining up with TRBD1. V was clipped by 6 bases and J by 0 bases; unmatched bases: 4. Germline CDR1 reads SQVTM; CDR2 reads ANQGSEA. The CDR3 contains 13 residues. In nucleotides, the CDR3 is TGCAGCGTGGCGGGACAGATGAACACTGAAGCTTTCTTT. It encodes CSVAGQMNTEAFF.

V gene TRBV29-1 combines with J gene TRBJ2-3; TRBD2 agrees at 9 bases. The V gene end was trimmed by 0 bases and the J gene end by 1 base; junction bases not matched to a gene: 8. The CDR3 has 17 amino acids. In germline, CDR1 is SQVTM, CDR2 ANQGSEA. CDR3 in amino acids: CSVEEVRAGGRTDTQYF. CDR3 bases: TGCAGCGTTGAAGAAGTTCGAGCGGGAGGACGCACAGATACGCAGTATTTT.

This chain links TRBV9 with TRBJ1-5; 8 nucleotides align to TRBD1. Per germline, CDR1 SGDLS and CDR2 YYNGEE. The CDR3 spans 15 residues. With 4 bases clipped from V and 7 bases from J, the junction kept 10 bases outside the gene matches. The CDR3 loop reads CASSPRGQGEQPQHF. In nucleotides, the CDR3 is TGTGCCAGCAGCCCCCGTGGACAGGGTGAACAGCCCCAGCATTTT.

The chain joins TRBV19 to TRBJ2-1; maybe TRBD2 (5 bases). This CDR3 has 15 residues. With 2 bases removed from V and 4 bases from J, the gap between germline ends came to 12 bases. Germline-derived CDR1 and CDR2 are LNHDA and SQIVND (reference sequence). For the CDR3, the DNA is TGTGCCAGTAGTATATTAGTAGGGAGATACAATGAGCAGTTCTTC. Its protein is CASSILVGRYNEQFF. Combining the CDR3 with reference TRBV19 and TRBJ2-1 gives the whole variable domain DGGITQSPKYLFRKEGQNVTLSCEQNLNHDAMYWYRQDPGQGLRLIYYSQIVNDFQKGDIAEGYSVSREKKESFPLTVTSAQKNPTAFYLCASSILVGRYNEQFFGPGTRLTVL.

J is TRBJ2-1 and V is TRBV19; 8 nucleotides agree with TRBD2. V dropped 8 bases and J dropped 7; count of bases not matched to a gene: 1. The CDR3 spans 11 residues. The V gene's germline CDR1 is LNHDA and CDR2 SQIVND (reference sequence). The CDR3 sequence is CASGGGNEQFF. CDR3 bases: TGTGCCAGTGGCGGGGGGAATGAGCAGTTCTTC.

This sequence joins TRBV7-6 and TRBJ2-1; TRBD2 matches 14 bases. Trimming at V came to 3 bases and at J to 8 bases, leaving 9 bases not matched to a gene. This CDR3 contains 17 residues. Per the germline V gene, CDR1 is SGHVS and CDR2 is FNYEAQ. In DNA, the CDR3 is TGTGCCAGCAGCTTTGCTCCCGGGACTAGCGGGAGAGATGAGCAGTTCTTC. Translating it yields CASSFAPGTSGRDEQFF.

The chain uses TRBV7-9 and TRBJ2-3; TRBD2 agrees at 9 bases. The junction had 8 bases not matched to a gene; V was cut back by 4 bases and J by 0 bases. The CDR3 extends over 17 amino acids. Germline loops: CDR1 SEHNR, CDR2 FQNEAQ (reference sequence). The CDR3 here is CASSSARLAASTDTQYF. As DNA, the CDR3 is TGTGCCAGCAGCTCCGCCAGACTAGCGGCAAGCACAGATACGCAGTATTTT.

V is TRBV10-3 and J is TRBJ2-2; D gene uncertain. This CDR3 contains 11 residues. Trimming shortened V by 10 bases and J by 3 bases, and 6 bases separated the two germline ends. Germline loops: CDR1 ENHRY, CDR2 SYGVKD. DNA for the CDR3: TGTGCCACCCTAGACACCGGGGAGCTGTTTTTT. It translates to CATLDTGELFF.

This clone was observed a few times. The V call is TRBV7-9, the J call TRBJ2-7, with D perhaps TRBD1 (5 bases). CDR3 length: 15 amino acids. The V end was cut by 4 bases, the J end by 3 bases, with 16 bases between. Germline CDR1 and CDR2: SEHNR and FQNEAQ (reference sequence). The CDR3 sequence is CASSSLHRNHYEQYF. Here the CDR3 DNA reads TGTGCCAGCAGCTCCCTCCACAGGAACCACTACGAGCAGTACTTC.